This T cell receptor (beta chain) emerged from a study of OX40 agonist ivuxolimab in advanced cancers. Notes on this clone: Its target is not known.

Sequencing used immunoSEQ multiplex PCR; TCRdb keeps in-frame clones, though not all of them. The sample contains over 55,000 clones, 70% to 90% of which appear only once. Study-wide points: Some nonresponders additionally presented with little normalized T-cell clonal expansion. More expanded clones were seen, on average, in CD8+ T cells than in CD4+. Some of the lowest clonal expansion was seen in partial responders at 0.1-3.0 mg/kg. At 0.1 to 3.0 mg/kg and by week 6, CD4+ and CD8+ T cells in the blood had expanded clonally.

Germline V gene data show CDR1 as SEHNR and CDR2 as FQNEAQ (reference sequence). Trimming took 2 bases from V and 3 from J; bases not matched to a gene: 7. This CDR3 has 16 residues. This TCR derives from an adult with an advanced solid tumor such as melanoma, head and neck, liver or kidney cancer. The starting material was CD4+ or CD8+ T cells sorted from blood, obtained in a trial of the OX40 agonist ivuxolimab. The V gene is TRBV7-9, the J gene TRBJ2-3; 8 nucleotides align to TRBD2. CDR3 residues: CASSLFPAGATDTQYF. Written as DNA, the CDR3 is TGTGCCAGCAGCTTATTTCCAGCGGGAGCGACAGATACGCAGTATTTT.